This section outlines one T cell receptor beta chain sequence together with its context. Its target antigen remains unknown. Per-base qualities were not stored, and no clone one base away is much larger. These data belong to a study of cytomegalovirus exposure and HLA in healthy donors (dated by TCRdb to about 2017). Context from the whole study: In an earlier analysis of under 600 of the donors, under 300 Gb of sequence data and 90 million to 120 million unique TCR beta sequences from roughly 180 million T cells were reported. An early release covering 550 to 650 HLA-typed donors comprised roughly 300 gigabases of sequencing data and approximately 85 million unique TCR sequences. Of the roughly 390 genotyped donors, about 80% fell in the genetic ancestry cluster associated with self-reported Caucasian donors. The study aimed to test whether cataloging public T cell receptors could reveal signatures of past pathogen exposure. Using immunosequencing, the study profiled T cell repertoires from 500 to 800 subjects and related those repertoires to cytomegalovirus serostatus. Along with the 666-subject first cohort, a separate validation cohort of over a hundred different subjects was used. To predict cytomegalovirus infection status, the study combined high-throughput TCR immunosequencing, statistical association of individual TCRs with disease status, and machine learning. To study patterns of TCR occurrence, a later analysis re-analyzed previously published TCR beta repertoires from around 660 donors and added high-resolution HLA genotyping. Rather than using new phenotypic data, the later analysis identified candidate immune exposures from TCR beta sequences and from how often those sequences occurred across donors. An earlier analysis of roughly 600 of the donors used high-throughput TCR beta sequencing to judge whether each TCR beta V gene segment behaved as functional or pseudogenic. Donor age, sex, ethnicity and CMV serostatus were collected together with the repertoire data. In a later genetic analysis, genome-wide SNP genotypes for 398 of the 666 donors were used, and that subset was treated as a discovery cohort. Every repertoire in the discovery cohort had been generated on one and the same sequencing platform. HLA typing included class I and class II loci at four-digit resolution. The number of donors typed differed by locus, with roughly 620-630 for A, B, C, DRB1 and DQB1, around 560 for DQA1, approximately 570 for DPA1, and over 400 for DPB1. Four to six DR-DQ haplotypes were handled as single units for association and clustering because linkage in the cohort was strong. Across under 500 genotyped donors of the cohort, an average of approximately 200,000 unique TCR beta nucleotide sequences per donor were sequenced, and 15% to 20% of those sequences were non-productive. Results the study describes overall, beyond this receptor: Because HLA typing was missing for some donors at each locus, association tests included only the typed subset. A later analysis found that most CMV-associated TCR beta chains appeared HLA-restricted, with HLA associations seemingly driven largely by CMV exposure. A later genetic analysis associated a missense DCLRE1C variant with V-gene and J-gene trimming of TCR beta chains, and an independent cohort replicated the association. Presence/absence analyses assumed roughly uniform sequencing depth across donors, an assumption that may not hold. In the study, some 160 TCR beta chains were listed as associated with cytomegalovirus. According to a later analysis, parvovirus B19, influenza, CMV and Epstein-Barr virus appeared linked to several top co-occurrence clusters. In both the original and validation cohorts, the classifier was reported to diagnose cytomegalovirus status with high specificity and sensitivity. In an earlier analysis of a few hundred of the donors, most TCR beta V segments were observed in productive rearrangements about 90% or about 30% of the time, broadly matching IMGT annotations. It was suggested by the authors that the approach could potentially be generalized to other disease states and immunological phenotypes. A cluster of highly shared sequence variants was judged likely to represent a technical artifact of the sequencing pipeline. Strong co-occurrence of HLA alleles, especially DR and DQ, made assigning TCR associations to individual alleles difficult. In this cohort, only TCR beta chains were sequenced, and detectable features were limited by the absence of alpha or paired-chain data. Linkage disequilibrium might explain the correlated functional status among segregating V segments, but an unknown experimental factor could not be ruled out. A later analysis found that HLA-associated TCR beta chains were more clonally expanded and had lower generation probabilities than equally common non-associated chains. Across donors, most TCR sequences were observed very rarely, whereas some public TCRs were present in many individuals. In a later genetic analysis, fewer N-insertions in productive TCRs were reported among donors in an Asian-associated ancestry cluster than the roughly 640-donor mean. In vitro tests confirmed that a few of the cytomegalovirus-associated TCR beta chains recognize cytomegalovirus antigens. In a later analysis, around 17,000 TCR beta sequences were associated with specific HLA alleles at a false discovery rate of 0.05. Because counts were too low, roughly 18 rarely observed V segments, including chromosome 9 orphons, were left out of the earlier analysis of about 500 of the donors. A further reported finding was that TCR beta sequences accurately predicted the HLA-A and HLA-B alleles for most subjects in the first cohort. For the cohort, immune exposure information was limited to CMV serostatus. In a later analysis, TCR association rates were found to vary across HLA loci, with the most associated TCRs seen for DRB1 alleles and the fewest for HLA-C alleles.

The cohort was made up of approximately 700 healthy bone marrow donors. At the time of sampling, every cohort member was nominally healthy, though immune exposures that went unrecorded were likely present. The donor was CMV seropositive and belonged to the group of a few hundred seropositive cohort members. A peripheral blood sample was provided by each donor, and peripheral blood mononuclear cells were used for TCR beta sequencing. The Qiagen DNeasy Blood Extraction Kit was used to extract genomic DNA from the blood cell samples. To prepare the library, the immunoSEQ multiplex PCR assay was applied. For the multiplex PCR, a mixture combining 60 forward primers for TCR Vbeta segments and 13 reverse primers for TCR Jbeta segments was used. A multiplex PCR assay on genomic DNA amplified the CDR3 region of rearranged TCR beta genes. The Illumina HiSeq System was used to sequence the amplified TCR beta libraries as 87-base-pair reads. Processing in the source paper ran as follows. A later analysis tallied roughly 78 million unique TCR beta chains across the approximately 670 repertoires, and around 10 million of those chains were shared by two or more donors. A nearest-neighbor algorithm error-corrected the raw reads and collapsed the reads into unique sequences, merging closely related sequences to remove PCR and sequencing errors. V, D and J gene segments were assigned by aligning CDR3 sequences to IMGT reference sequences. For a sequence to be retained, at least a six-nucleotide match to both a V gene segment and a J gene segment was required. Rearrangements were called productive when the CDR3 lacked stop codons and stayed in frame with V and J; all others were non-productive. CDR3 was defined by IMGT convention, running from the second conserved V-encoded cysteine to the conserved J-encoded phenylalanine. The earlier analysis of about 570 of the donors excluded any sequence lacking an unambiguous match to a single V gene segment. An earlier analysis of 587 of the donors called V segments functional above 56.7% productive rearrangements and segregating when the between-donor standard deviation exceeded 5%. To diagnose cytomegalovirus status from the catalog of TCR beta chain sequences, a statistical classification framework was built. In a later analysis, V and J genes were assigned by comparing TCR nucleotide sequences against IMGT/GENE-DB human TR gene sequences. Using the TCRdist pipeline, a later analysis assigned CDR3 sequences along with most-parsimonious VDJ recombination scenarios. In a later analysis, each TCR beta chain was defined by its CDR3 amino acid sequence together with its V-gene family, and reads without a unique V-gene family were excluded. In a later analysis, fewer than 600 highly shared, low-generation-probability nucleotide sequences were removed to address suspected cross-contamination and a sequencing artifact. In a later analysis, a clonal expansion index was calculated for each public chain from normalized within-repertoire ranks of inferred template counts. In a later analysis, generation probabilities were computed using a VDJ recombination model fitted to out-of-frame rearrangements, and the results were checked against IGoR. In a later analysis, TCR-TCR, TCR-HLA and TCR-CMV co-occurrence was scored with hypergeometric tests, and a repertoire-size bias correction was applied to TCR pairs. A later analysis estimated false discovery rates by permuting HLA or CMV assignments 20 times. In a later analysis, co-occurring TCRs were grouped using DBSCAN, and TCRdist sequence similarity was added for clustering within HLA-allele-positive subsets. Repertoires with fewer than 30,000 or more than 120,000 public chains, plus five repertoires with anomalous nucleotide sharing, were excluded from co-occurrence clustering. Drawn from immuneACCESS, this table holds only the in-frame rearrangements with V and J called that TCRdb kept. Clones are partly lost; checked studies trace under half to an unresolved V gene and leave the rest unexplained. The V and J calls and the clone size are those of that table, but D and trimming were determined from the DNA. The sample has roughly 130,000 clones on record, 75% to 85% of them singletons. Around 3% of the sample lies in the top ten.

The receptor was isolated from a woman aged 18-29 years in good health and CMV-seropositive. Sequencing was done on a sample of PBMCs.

The DNA sequence reads TGTGCCAGTAGTATCCCGGAATGGCAGGGAAGTTTCACCGGGGAGCTGTTTTTT. This sequence encodes CASSIPEWQGSFTGELFF. The V and J segments used are TRBV19 and TRBJ2-2; a tentative D call is TRBD1 (5 bases match). CDR1 and CDR2 were assigned from the germline V gene (reference sequence) as LNHDA and SQIVND. The CDR3, from cysteine to phenylalanine, totals 18 residues. CDR3 DNA is the only sequence kept; it has 54 bases, read in frame from the first base. V is clipped by 3 bases and J by 4 bases, and the sequence between their germline boundaries is 21 bases long.